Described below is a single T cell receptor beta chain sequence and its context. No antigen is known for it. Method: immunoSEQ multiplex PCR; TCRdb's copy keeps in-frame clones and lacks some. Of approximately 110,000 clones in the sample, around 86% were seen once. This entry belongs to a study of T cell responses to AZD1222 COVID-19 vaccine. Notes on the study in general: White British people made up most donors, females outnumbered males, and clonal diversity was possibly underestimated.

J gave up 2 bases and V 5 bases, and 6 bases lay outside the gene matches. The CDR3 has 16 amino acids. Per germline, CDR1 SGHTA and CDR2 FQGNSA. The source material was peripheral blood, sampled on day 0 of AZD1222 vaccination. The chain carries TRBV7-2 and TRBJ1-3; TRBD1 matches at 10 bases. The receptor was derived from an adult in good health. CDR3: CASSVGTGAPGNTIYF. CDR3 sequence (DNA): TGTGCCAGCAGCGTTGGGACAGGGGCCCCTGGAAACACCATATATTTT.